The next 2 T cell receptor beta chains were all read from a single sample in a study of blood T cell repertoires in COVID-19. Clones were read by immunoSEQ multiplex PCR, and TCRdb kept only the in-frame ones, dropping some. Counted here are fewer than 250,000 clones, around 87% occurring once; the ten biggest clones make up over 2.5%. The sequencing input was peripheral blood. These receptors all come from a man aged 60-69 years with acute or convalescent COVID-19.

V is TRBV3-1 (or the pseudogene TRBV3-2) and J is TRBJ2-2; D is undetermined. V shed 0 bases and J shed 3 bases, with 17 bases lying between them. Germline CDR1 reads LGHDT; CDR2 reads YNNKEL (reference sequence). The CDR3 has 18 amino acids. CDR3 loop: CASSQDKRTSVDTGELFF. The CDR3 DNA sequence: TGTGCCAGCAGCCAAGATAAAAGAACTTCGGTCGACACCGGGGAGCTGTTTTTT.

The chain combines TRBV3-1 (or the pseudogene TRBV3-2) with TRBJ1-1; no reliable D call. Per the germline V gene, CDR1 is LGHDT and CDR2 is YNNKEL (reference sequence). This CDR3 has 12 residues. Trimming took off 4 bases at V and 8 bases at J, with 11 bases between the two ends. The CDR3 coding sequence is TGTGCCAGCAGCCGAGTCGGCAGGGAAGCTTTCTTT. This gives the protein CASSRVGREAFF.